This TCR beta chain is drawn from a study of blood T cell repertoires in COVID-19 (dated by TCRdb to the early 2020s). In the study overall: For ImmuneRACE Cohort 3, a participant was defined as recovered based on two consecutive negative NP/OP PCR tests, clearance by a healthcare professional, or resolution of symptoms. Samples covering the acute and convalescent phases of COVID-19 were provided by collaborators in the United States, Italy and Spain. Subjects who had been exposed to COVID-19, were actively infected with it, or had recovered from it provided the deeply sampled blood TCRbeta repertoires that made up the dataset. The repertoires were released in a freely available public database intended as a resource for research on the immune response to SARS-CoV-2. HLA class I and class II types, where available, came from metadata supplied by the sample provider rather than from assay-based typing. The prospective study material was composed of cDNA or gDNA derived from T cells, B-cell-depleted T cells, or PBMCs. The sample metadata nearly always contained a de-identified subject ID, COVID-19 status, age in years and sex. The samples were drawn from two sources: the first 160 participants of the ongoing ImmuneRACE study, and approximately 1,300 subjects contributed by 6 global collaborators.

The junction shows trimming of 3 bases on V and 7 bases on J, plus 10 bases between the germline ends. The CDR3 contains 13 residues, cysteine and phenylalanine counted. The kept DNA is CDR3 alone, 39 bases in frame from the first base. The germline V gene encodes CDR1 GTSNPN and CDR2 SVGIG (reference sequence). Participants in the prospective study were aged about 18 to 89 years, lived in some 24 United States geographic areas, and enrolled through a virtual design. In the prospective study, cohorts were assigned on the basis of participant-reported clinical history obtained from a screening survey and a study questionnaire. In the prospective study, mobile phlebotomists collected whole blood, serum and a nasopharyngeal or oropharyngeal swab from each participant. Additional blood draws and questionnaires over an approximately two-month period could optionally be provided by prospective study participants. Before DNA extraction, blood samples from the prospective study were shipped at room temperature or frozen.

Results the study describes overall, beyond this receptor: The amount of clinical and demographic metadata varied by source and participant and was provided uncurated.

TCRbeta CDR3 regions were amplified from genomic DNA using the immunoSEQ Assay, a bias-controlled multiplex PCR. For the original study's pipeline: The number of nucleated cells in each sample was estimated by amplification of reference gene primers within the assay. Sequence reads were collapsed and filtered to measure the absolute abundance of every unique TCRbeta CDR3 rearrangement. Productive Simpson clonality was computed per sample as the square root of Simpson's diversity index over productive rearrangements. TCRdb took over this immuneACCESS table, retaining in-frame rearrangements with V and J assigned. Such tables are incomplete; in checked studies, under half of the missing clones stem from an unresolved V gene, and the remainder is unexplained. V and J calls and clone size are given by that table; D and trimming were obtained from the DNA. This sample has 350,000 to 400,000 clones in its table, and around 87% of those were observed once. Around 1.9% of the sample is held by the ten biggest clonotypes.

Of note for this clone: The antigen it binds to is not known. Within one base of it there is no much larger clone, and no base qualities were kept.

This TCR came from a man between 40 and 49 years old in a cohort exposed to, infected with or recovered from COVID-19 (not recorded which). Sequencing was carried out using PBMCs or T cells enriched from blood (not recorded which). The V gene is TRBV30 and the J gene is TRBJ1-6; the D gene cannot be named for sure. The nucleotide sequence reads TGTGCCTGGAGCTACAGTGGGAATTCACCCCTCCACTTT. Protein translation: CAWSYSGNSPLHF.